These T cell receptor beta chains were read from a single sample in a study of blood T cell repertoires in COVID-19. Repertoires were generated with immunoSEQ multiplex PCR, while TCRdb's copy carries only in-frame clones and drops some. The sample holds about 190,000 clones, about 88% seen once. Sequenced input: peripheral blood. These receptors were obtained from a woman in her forties who had recovered from COVID-19. Both conserved end residues are part of each CDR3. The D gene is left open where the match is weak. A clone size is listed for some rows: how often the clone was seen (once, few, many), or a class if it is expanded.

v_gene	abundance	d_gene	j_gene	CDR3nt	CDR3aa
TRBV5-1	NA	TRBD2	TRBJ2-4	TGCGCCAGCCGAGCGGGACTAGCGGGAGGGGACATTCAGTACTTC	CASRAGLAGGDIQYF
TRBV7-8	few	NA	TRBJ1-5	TGTGCCAGCAGCCCATCGGGACAGCCCCAGCATTTT	CASSPSGQPQHF
TRBV2	NA	NA	TRBJ2-7	TGTGCCAGCAGACCGACAGAGCTTAGTCACTACGAGCAGTACTTC	CASRPTELSHYEQYF
TRBV5-1	NA	TRBD1	TRBJ2-2	TGCGCCAGCAGCTCGACAGGGGGCTCCGGGGAGCTGTTTTTT	CASSSTGGSGELFF
TRBV4-2	NA	NA	TRBJ2-3	TGTGCCAGCAGCCAAGACAGGCTAGCGCTAAGCACAGATACGCAGTATTTT	CASSQDRLALSTDTQYF
TRBV3-1/TRBV3-2	NA	TRBD2	TRBJ2-1	TGTGCCAGCAGCCAAGGGTCCGGCGGGGGGGAGCAGTTCTTC	CASSQGSGGGEQFF
TRBV10-3	NA	NA	TRBJ1-4	TGTGCCATCAGTGAGGGGAGTTCTAATGAAAAACTGTTTTTT	CAISEGSSNEKLFF
TRBV3-1/TRBV3-2	once	NA	TRBJ1-5	TGTGCCAGCAGCCAAGACCCCCCCGGGCCCCCCGGGGGTCAGCCCCAGCATTTT	CASSQDPPGPPGGQPQHF
TRBV6-2/TRBV6-3	NA	NA	TRBJ1-5	TGTGCCAGCAGCGCGGGCCAGTGGGGCAATCAGCCCCAGCATTTT	CASSAGQWGNQPQHF
TRBV28	NA	TRBD1	TRBJ2-5	TGTGCCAGCAGTTCTGGGACAGTGGAGACCCAGTACTTC	CASSSGTVETQYF
TRBV29-1	NA	TRBD2	TRBJ2-7	TGCAGCGTTGCCTCGGGACTAGCGGGATACGAGCAGTACTTC	CSVASGLAGYEQYF
TRBV3-1/TRBV3-2	NA	NA	TRBJ2-6	TGTGCCAGCAGCCATGCCAGATCCTCTGGGGCCAACGTCCTGACTTTC	CASSHARSSGANVLTF
TRBV7-2	NA	NA	TRBJ2-7	TGTGCCAGCAGCTTATTTATCGGGAATGTCTACGAGCAGTACTTC	CASSLFIGNVYEQYF
TRBV9	NA	TRBD1	TRBJ2-3	TGTGCCAGCAGCGTAGGATTAGGGATGGGGACAGCAGATACGCAGTATTTT	CASSVGLGMGTADTQYF
TRBV27	NA	NA	TRBJ1-2	TGTGCCAGCAAGGTGGGCAGTGAGAACTATGGCTACACCTTC	CASKVGSENYGYTF
TRBV19	NA	NA	TRBJ1-5	TGTGCCAGTAGGCAAACCGGGACACGAGGGAGCAATCAGCCCCAGCATTTT	CASRQTGTRGSNQPQHF
TRBV5-6	NA	NA	TRBJ2-1	TGTGCCAGCAGCCAACCCACAGGTTATGAGCAGTTCTTC	CASSQPTGYEQFF
TRBV7-9	once	NA	TRBJ2-7	TGTGCCAGCAGCGCTACAGGAGTCGAGCAGTACTTC	CASSATGVEQYF
TRBV4-1	few	NA	TRBJ1-2	TGCGCCAGCAGCCAAGATGATGGAACAGGATATGGCTACACCTTC	CASSQDDGTGYGYTF
TRBV4-3	NA	TRBD2	TRBJ2-2	TGCGCCAGCAGCCAAGATCTGCGGACTAGCGGGGTGAACACCGGGGAGCTGTTTTTT	CASSQDLRTSGVNTGELFF
TRBV30	NA	NA	TRBJ1-4	TGTGCCTGGAGTGATTTAGGAGCCGAGACTAATGAAAAACTGTTTTTT	CAWSDLGAETNEKLFF
TRBV11-2	NA	TRBD2	TRBJ2-1	TGTGCCAGCAGCCCTAGAGCGGGGGGGTTCTACAATGAGCAGTTCTTC	CASSPRAGGFYNEQFF
TRBV7-3	NA	TRBD1	TRBJ1-1	TGTGCCAGCAGCTTACGTCAGGGGGATGATGAAGCTTTCTTT	CASSLRQGDDEAFF
TRBV12-5	NA	NA	TRBJ2-2	TGTGCTAGTGGGGACAGAAACACCGGGGAGCTGTTTTTT	CASGDRNTGELFF
TRBV27	once	TRBD2	TRBJ2-2	TGTGCCAGCAGTTTAAGTACTAGCGGGAGGTTTGGGGAGCTGTTTTTT	CASSLSTSGRFGELFF
TRBV19	NA	NA	TRBJ1-2	TGTGCCAGTAGTTACGAGGGAATAGGTGGCTACACCTTC	CASSYEGIGGYTF
TRBV27	NA	NA	TRBJ1-1	TGTGCCAGCAGTTTTTTGACTCGGGGCACTGAAGCTTTCTTT	CASSFLTRGTEAFF
TRBV27	once	TRBD2	TRBJ2-3	TGTGCCAGCTTGAGCGGGAGGGCCACAGATACGCAGTATTTT	CASLSGRATDTQYF
TRBV30	NA	NA	TRBJ2-7	TGTGCCTGGATCCGACAGGATGGGTCCTACGAGCAGTACTTC	CAWIRQDGSYEQYF
TRBV30	NA	TRBD2	TRBJ2-1	TGTGCCTGTGAGCGGGAGTTTAGGAATGAGCAGTTCTTC	CACEREFRNEQFF
TRBV19	NA	TRBD2	TRBJ2-1	TGTGCCAGTAGGGTTAGCGGGAGCTCCTACAATGAGCAGTTCTTC	CASRVSGSSYNEQFF
TRBV6-5	NA	NA	TRBJ1-1	TGTGCCAGCAGCCGCAGGGCTCTGAACACTGAAGCTTTCTTT	CASSRRALNTEAFF
TRBV5-4	NA	TRBD1	TRBJ2-7	TGTGCCAGCAGCTCTGACCCGGGACAGGGGCGCGAGCAGTACTTC	CASSSDPGQGREQYF
TRBV7-2	few	NA	TRBJ1-1	TGTGCCAGCAGCCCCCAGGGGCGTCGTACTGAAGCTTTCTTT	CASSPQGRRTEAFF
TRBV15	NA	NA	TRBJ1-2	TGTGCCACCAGCAGAGAGTGGCAGACTAACTATGGCTACACCTTC	CATSREWQTNYGYTF
TRBV28	NA	NA	TRBJ2-7	TGTGCCAGTAGTCCCGGGGTTTACGAGCAGTACTTC	CASSPGVYEQYF
TRBV6-1	few	NA	TRBJ2-7	TGTGCCAGCAGTGAAGGGCCGGAGGACTACGAGCAGTACTTC	CASSEGPEDYEQYF
TRBV3-1/TRBV3-2	NA	NA	TRBJ2-6	TGTGCCAGCAGCCAGATGAGCTCTGGGGCCAACGTCCTGACTTTC	CASSQMSSGANVLTF
TRBV27	NA	NA	TRBJ1-5	TGTGCCAGCGCGACAGTGATCAATCAGCCCCAGCATTTT	CASATVINQPQHF
TRBV7-2	NA	TRBD2	TRBJ2-3	TGTGCCAGCAGCACCTCTAGCGGGCCAGATACGCAGTATTTT	CASSTSSGPDTQYF